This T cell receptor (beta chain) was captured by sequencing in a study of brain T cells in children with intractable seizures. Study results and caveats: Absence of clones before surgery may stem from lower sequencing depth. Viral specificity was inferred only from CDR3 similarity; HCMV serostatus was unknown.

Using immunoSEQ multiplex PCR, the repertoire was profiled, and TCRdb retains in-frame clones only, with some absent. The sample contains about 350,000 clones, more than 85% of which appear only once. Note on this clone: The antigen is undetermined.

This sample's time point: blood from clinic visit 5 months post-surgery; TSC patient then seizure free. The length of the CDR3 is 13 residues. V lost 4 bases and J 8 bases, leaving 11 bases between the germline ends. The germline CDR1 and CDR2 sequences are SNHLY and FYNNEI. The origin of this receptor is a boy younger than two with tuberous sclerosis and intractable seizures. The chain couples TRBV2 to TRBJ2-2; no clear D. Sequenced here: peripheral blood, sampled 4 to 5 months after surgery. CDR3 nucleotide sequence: TGTGCCAGCAGTGGGCTTGCCAGAGGGGAGCTGTTTTTT. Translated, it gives CASSGLARGELFF. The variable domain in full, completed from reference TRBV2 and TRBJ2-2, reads EPEVTQTPSHQVTQMGQEVILRCVPISNHLYFYWYRQILGQKVEFLVSFYNNEISEKSEIFDDQFSVERPDGSNFTLKIRSTKLEDSAMYFCASSGLARGELFFGEGSRLTVL.